Presented here are 5 T cell receptor beta chains from one specimen sequenced in a study of T cells in localized non-small cell lung cancer. Clones were sequenced by immunoSEQ multiplex PCR, and TCRdb holds only the in-frame ones, with some missing. The sample holds 40,000 to 55,000 clones, approximately 81% seen once. The source material was peripheral blood mononuclear cells, sampled before any cancer treatment. Receptor source: a man aged 40 to 69 with stage III lung adenocarcinoma.

The chain recombines TRBV5-8 with TRBJ2-5; 9 nucleotides line up with TRBD2. V shed 1 base and J 4 bases; nucleotides not matched to a gene: 8. Germline V gene data show CDR1 as SGHTS and CDR2 as YDEGEE. The CDR3 length is 16 residues. The CDR3, as DNA: TGTGCCAGCAGCTTGAGAGCGGGGGGTTCTCGAGAGACCCAGTACTTC. Translation: CASSLRAGGSRETQYF.

The rearrangement links TRBV19 to TRBJ2-3; TRBD2 agrees at 8 bases. Losses at the gene ends were 3 bases for V and 5 bases for J; bases not matched to a gene: 13. There are 17 residues in the CDR3. Germline V gene lookup returns CDR1 LNHDA and CDR2 SQIVND (reference sequence). In DNA form, the CDR3 reads TGTGCCAGTAGTATGGTAAGCGGGGGAGCCTATGGAGATACGCAGTATTTT. Protein sequence: CASSMVSGGAYGDTQYF. Using reference TRBV19 and TRBJ2-3 for the parts outside the CDR3, the full variable domain is DGGITQSPKYLFRKEGQNVTLSCEQNLNHDAMYWYRQDPGQGLRLIYYSQIVNDFQKGDIAEGYSVSREKKESFPLTVTSAQKNPTAFYLCASSMVSGGAYGDTQYFGPGTRLTVL.

The chain is built from TRBV6-1 and TRBJ2-2, with 9 bases lining up with TRBD1. CDR3 length: 15 residues. The trim removed 6 bases at V and 4 bases at J, leaving 6 bases unmatched. From germline, CDR1 is MNHNS and CDR2 SASEGT. The CDR3 sequence is CASRAQGAGTGELFF. Written as DNA, the CDR3 is TGTGCCAGCAGAGCACAGGGGGCGGGCACCGGGGAGCTGTTTTTT.

The chain is built from TRBV2 and TRBJ2-7, with D perhaps TRBD2 (5 bases). Germline CDR1 is SNHLY and CDR2 is FYNNEI. The CDR3 is 15 amino acids. Trimming shortened V by 2 bases and J by 4 bases, and 15 bases separated the two germline ends. CDR3: CASSEYEEGPYEQYF. For the CDR3, the DNA is TGTGCCAGCAGTGAATATGAAGAGGGCCCGTACGAGCAGTACTTC.

Only a few counts were recorded for this clone. The V gene is TRBV29-1, the J gene TRBJ2-7, with D possibly matching TRBD1 (6 bases). This CDR3 comprises 15 residues. V was shortened by 0 bases and J by 2 bases, with 14 bases between the two germline ends. Germline V gene sequence: CDR1 SQVTM, CDR2 ANQGSEA. The CDR3 nucleotides read TGCAGCGTTGAAGAAGGGAACAGGGTACCCTACGAGCAGTACTTC. Translation: CSVEEGNRVPYEQYF.